These 21 T cell receptor beta chains were all obtained from the same sample, sequenced in a study of post-analysis software for immune sequencing data. Whole-study results and caveats: Compared with controls, patients had more of 4 to 6 TRBV segments, including TRBV5-6, TRBV5-1 and TRBV20-1.

No antigen has been assigned to these receptors. Unique-molecular-identifier-tagged TCR beta cDNA libraries were used. A single record per CDR3 protein comes from TCRdb applying MiXCR to the PCR reads. The sample gives roughly 800,000 distinct CDR3 sequences, just under 30% of which show up once; 0.56% is in the top ten. The sample consisted of blood. The receptor source for this set is a girl aged 10-17 years with multiple sclerosis.

This chain links TRBV27 with TRBJ2-1; D might be TRBD1 (6 bases). The V gene's germline CDR1 is MNHEY and CDR2 SMNVEV (reference sequence). This CDR3 contains 18 residues. V was clipped by 8 bases and J by 10 bases, with 33 bases between them. The CDR3 protein is CASFLGTPDPPDSGEQFF. The CDR3 DNA reads TGTGCCAGCTTCCTAGGGACGCCGGACCCCCCGGACAGCGGCGAGCAGTTCTTC.

This chain uses TRBV5-1 with TRBJ1-5; D is unresolved. The CDR3 loop spans 13 amino acids. CDR1 SGHRS and CDR2 YFSETQ come from the germline V gene. V was shortened by 4 bases and J by 5 bases, with 10 bases between the two germline ends. The DNA of the CDR3 is TGCGCCAGCAGCAGTAGGCCATATCAGCCCCAGCATTTT. Its translation is CASSSRPYQPQHF.

The genes are TRBV5-1 and TRBJ2-3; perhaps TRBD1 as D (5 bases). The V gene lost 5 bases and the J gene lost 2 bases, with 12 bases spanning the gap. This CDR3 is built from 14 residues. The germline gives CDR1 SGHRS, CDR2 YFSETQ. The chain's CDR3 is CASRAGSFTDTQYF. The DNA for the CDR3 is TGCGCCAGCAGGGCAGGGTCCTTCACAGATACGCAGTATTTT. Based on the CDR3 plus reference TRBV5-1 and TRBJ2-3, the full variable domain is KAGVTQTPRYLIKTRGQQVTLSCSPISGHRSVSWYQQTPGQGLQFLFEYFSETQRNKGNFPGRFSGRQFSNSRSEMNVSTLELGDSALYLCASRAGSFTDTQYFGPGTRLTVL.

This clonotype turned up a few times. The chain recombines TRBV7-9 with TRBJ1-1; D ambiguous. The germline V gene has CDR1 SEHNR and CDR2 FQNEAQ (reference sequence). Between the trimmed V and J ends, which lost 1 base and 0 bases, there was a span of 9 bases. The length of the CDR3 is 15 residues. CDR3 coding DNA: TGTGCCAGCAGCTTAGGGGCACGTATGAACACTGAAGCTTTCTTT. Residues: CASSLGARMNTEAFF.

There are many counts of this clonotype. The chain links TRBV10-3 to TRBJ2-5, with TRBD2 matching over 10 bases. The CDR3 has 15 residues. Germline V gives CDR1 ENHRY, CDR2 SYGVKD. Trimming cost V 4 bases and J 0 bases; bases outside gene matches: 2. This CDR3 is CAISGLAGDQETQYF. CDR3 sequence (DNA): TGTGCCATCAGTGGTCTAGCGGGAGACCAAGAGACCCAGTACTTC.

This chain connects TRBV4-2 to TRBJ2-1, with D hard to call. CDR1 LGHNA and CDR2 YNFKEQ come from the germline V gene. The germline V and J ends were trimmed by 2 bases and 3 bases, with 14 bases remaining between them. The CDR3 length is 16 residues. The CDR3 DNA reads TGTGCCAGCAGCCAACGACTCAACGCAAGCTACAATGAGCAGTTCTTC. Its protein is CASSQRLNASYNEQFF.

This clonotype was observed a handful of times. The chain recombines TRBV7-2 with TRBJ1-5; TRBD1 might be the D (5 bases). The CDR3 runs 14 residues. The V and J ends lost 2 bases and 6 bases respectively, with 11 bases between them. Looked up from germline, CDR1 is SGHTA and CDR2 is FQGNSA. In nucleotides, the CDR3 is TGTGCCAGCAGCTTATTAAGGGGTGCTCAGCCCCAGCATTTT. It yields the protein CASSLLRGAQPQHF.

The V gene is TRBV3-1, the J gene TRBJ1-5; TRBD1 might be the D (5 bases). The germline V gene has CDR1 LGHDT and CDR2 YNNKEL (reference sequence). Trimming cost V 2 bases and J 5 bases, with 10 bases left between them. The CDR3 has 14 residues. The CDR3 region is CASSQPGRHQPQHF. CDR3 bases: TGTGCCAGCAGCCAACCAGGGCGGCATCAGCCCCAGCATTTT.

The chain is built from TRBV7-2 and TRBJ1-1, with D maybe TRBD1 (6 bases). The CDR3 is 14 amino acids. CDR1 is SGHTA, CDR2 FQGNSA, per germline. The germline V and J ends were trimmed by 5 bases and 4 bases, with 14 bases remaining between them. The chain's CDR3 is CASSPLGHITEAFF. Written as DNA, the CDR3 is TGTGCCAGCAGCCCCCTGGGACATATCACTGAAGCTTTCTTT. The variable domain in full, with the rest retrieved from reference TRBV7-2 and TRBJ1-1, is GAGVSQSPSNKVTEKGKDVELRCDPISGHTALYWYRQSLGQGLEFLIYFQGNSAPDKSGLPSDRFSAERTGGSVSTLTIQRTQQEDSAVYLCASSPLGHITEAFFGQGTRLTVV.

Only a few counts were recorded for this clonotype. The chain links TRBV5-1 to TRBJ1-1; D uncertain. Germline values: CDR1 SGHRS, CDR2 YFSETQ. The CDR3 consists of 14 residues. V was pared by 0 bases and J by 3 bases, with 9 bases between. CDR3 in amino acids: CASSLDGGDTEAFF. DNA of the CDR3: TGCGCCAGCAGCTTGGACGGTGGGGACACTGAAGCTTTCTTT.

The sample holds a few counts of this clonotype. The J gene is TRBJ2-5, the V gene TRBV5-1; 7 bases map to TRBD1. With 3 bases clipped from V and 3 bases from J, the junction kept 5 bases outside the gene matches. Germline V gene sequence: CDR1 SGHRS, CDR2 YFSETQ. The CDR3 has 14 residues. The CDR3 coding sequence is TGCGCCAGCAGCTGGGGGACAGCGAAAGAGACCCAGTACTTC. Its translation is CASSWGTAKETQYF.

This chain links TRBV14 with TRBJ2-7; D possibly corresponds to TRBD1 (6 bases). Deletions cut 1 base from V and 12 bases from J, with 16 bases between. The CDR3 sequence is 13 residues long. Germline V gene sequence: CDR1 SGHDN, CDR2 FVKESK. CDR3 protein: CASSQGNYQGTYF. The DNA for the CDR3 is TGTGCCAGCAGCCAAGGAAACTATCAGGGGACGTACTTC.

V usage is TRBV20-1 and J usage is TRBJ2-7; TRBD2 matches at 7 bases. Germline V lookup: CDR1 DFQATT, CDR2 SNEGSKA (reference sequence). V dropped 3 bases and J dropped 3; count of bases not matched to a gene: 11. This CDR3 is 15 amino acids long. The CDR3, as DNA: TGCAGTGCTAGGAGAGGGGTGCGGGAGCTCTACGAGCAGTACTTC. It codes for CSARRGVRELYEQYF.

The chain has TRBV5-1 and TRBJ2-1; no clear D gene. CDR3 length: 11 residues. Germline V gene sequence: CDR1 SGHRS, CDR2 YFSETQ. The ends were cut back, 2 bases at V and 9 bases at J, with 6 bases in the middle. Here the CDR3 reads CASSFLAEQFF. CDR3 DNA sequence: TGCGCCAGCAGCTTTCTGGCTGAGCAGTTCTTC.

This sequence joins TRBV18 and TRBJ1-2; 10 nucleotides agree with TRBD1. Germline trimming cut 5 bases from V and 6 bases from J; bases unmatched to any gene: 6. The CDR3 sequence is 14 residues long. Germline V CDR1 and CDR2: KGHSH, LQKENI. CDR3 loop: CASSTRTGGHGYTF. For the CDR3, the DNA is TGTGCCAGCTCAACCCGGACAGGGGGGCATGGCTACACCTTC.

This clonotype occurred once. The V gene is TRBV7-2, the J gene TRBJ2-5, with TRBD2 identical over 10 bases. Germline V gene lookup returns CDR1 SGHTA and CDR2 FQGNSA. CDR3 size: 16 residues. Unmatched junction bases numbered 5, after V lost 4 bases and J lost 0 bases. This CDR3 is CASSCGLADYQETQYF. As DNA, the CDR3 is TGTGCCAGCAGCTGCGGACTAGCGGACTACCAAGAGACCCAGTACTTC.

This clonotype was found a few times. This chain links TRBV4-1 with TRBJ2-1, with TRBD2 identical over 11 bases. CDR1 is MGHRA, CDR2 YSYEKL, per germline. The J segment lost 15 bases and the V segment lost 4 bases, leaving 20 bases of the junction unmatched. This CDR3 is 17 amino acids long. This CDR3 is CASSPRALAGGTLLLFF. The CDR3 DNA reads TGCGCCAGCAGCCCCCGAGCCCTAGCGGGGGGCACCCTGTTGTTGTTCTTC.

This clonotype showed up just a few times. The chain combines TRBV10-3 with TRBJ2-5; 7 bases map to TRBD2. Germline V gives CDR1 ENHRY, CDR2 SYGVKD. The V segment lost 5 bases and the J segment 5 bases; nucleotides outside the gene matches: 8. This CDR3 is built from 14 residues. In DNA, the CDR3 is TGTGCCATCAGTAGCGGGGCGGGAAGGGAGACCCAGTACTTC. The encoded protein is CAISSGAGRETQYF.

This clonotype was counted between two and nine times. The gene calls are TRBV7-9 and TRBJ2-7, with D tentatively TRBD1 (6 bases). Trimming took off 0 bases at V and 1 base at J, with 10 bases between the two ends. The CDR3 runs 15 residues. Germline V gene sequence: CDR1 SEHNR, CDR2 FQNEAQ (reference sequence). As DNA, the CDR3 is TGTGCCAGCAGCTTAGCGCAGGGGACATCCTACGAGCAGTACTTC. Residues: CASSLAQGTSYEQYF.

This clonotype appeared a few times. The CDR3 spells CASSHGILAGLETQYF. CDR3 coding DNA: TGTGCCAGCAGCCATGGTATTCTAGCGGGATTGGAGACCCAGTACTTC. The rearrangement joins TRBV12-3 or TRBV12-4 to TRBJ2-5; the match to TRBD2 covers 9 bases. The CDR3 totals 16 residues. The V segment lost 6 bases and the J segment 5 bases; nucleotides outside the gene matches: 13.

This clonotype was seen at least ten times. This chain joins TRBV28 and TRBJ2-3; D is unclear. This CDR3 spans 13 amino acids. V was trimmed by 4 bases and J by 1 base, leaving 6 bases between them. Per the germline V gene, CDR1 is MDHEN and CDR2 is SYDVKM. CDR3 DNA: TGTGCCAGCAGTTCTCCAGGCACAGATACGCAGTATTTT. Its protein product is CASSSPGTDTQYF.